These 27 T cell receptor beta chains were all obtained from the same sample, sequenced in a study of blood T cell repertoires in COVID-19. Produced via immunoSEQ multiplex PCR; TCRdb's table is partial and in-frame only. The sample yields fewer than 40,000 clones, more than 70% seen once. The sample comprised peripheral blood. Receptors were obtained from a man between 65 and 85 years old with active COVID-19.

V gene TRBV4-3 combines with J gene TRBJ2-7, with 9 bases aligning to TRBD1. The CDR3 has 15 amino acids. With 1 base clipped from V and 6 bases from J, the junction kept 7 bases outside the gene matches. CDR1 is LGHNA, CDR2 YSLEER, per germline. The CDR3 is CASSQVVDRGAEQYF. The DNA for the CDR3 is TGCGCCAGCAGCCAAGTGGTAGACAGGGGGGCCGAGCAGTACTTC.

As regards this clone: This sample includes further DNA sequences coding for the same CDR3. V gene TRBV5-1 combines with J gene TRBJ2-5; TRBD1 matches at 12 bases. From germline, CDR1 is SGHRS and CDR2 YFSETQ. The CDR3 runs 16 residues. The trim removed 3 bases at V and 2 bases at J, leaving 5 bases unmatched. The CDR3 region has the DNA TGCGCCAGCAGCTCCGGGACAGGGGGCTATCAAGAGACCCAGTACTTC. Translating it yields CASSSGTGGYQETQYF.

V usage is TRBV24-1 and J usage is TRBJ2-5; 8 positions agree with TRBD1. The length of the CDR3 is 17 residues. Germline CDR1 KGHDR, CDR2 SFDVKD. V lost 2 bases to trimming and J lost 5 bases; unmatched junction nucleotides: 12. The CDR3 reads CATSDSGDRPGSETQYF. Here the CDR3 DNA reads TGTGCCACCAGTGATTCTGGGGACAGGCCAGGGTCGGAGACCCAGTACTTC.

V and J are TRBV6-2 or TRBV6-3 and TRBJ2-3, with D uncertain. Trimming stripped 2 bases from V and 0 bases from J, with 6 bases between. Germline CDR1 is MNHEY and CDR2 is SVGEGT. This CDR3 contains 14 residues. The CDR3 spells CASSYDSSTDTQYF. The CDR3 DNA is TGTGCCAGCAGTTACGACTCTAGCACAGATACGCAGTATTTT.

V is TRBV25-1 and J is TRBJ2-1; tentative D call: TRBD1 (6 bases). Trimming removed 4 bases from V and 4 bases from J, with 11 bases in between. The CDR3 length is 14 residues. CDR1 and CDR2 (germline): MGHDK, SYGVNS. Here the CDR3 DNA reads TGTGCCAGCAGTGTCCACAGGGTTTACAATGAGCAGTTCTTC. Translated: CASSVHRVYNEQFF.

The chain combines TRBV5-5 with TRBJ1-1; no firm D call. Germline V gene lookup returns CDR1 SGHKS and CDR2 YYEKEE (reference sequence). Trimming took off 1 base at V and 2 bases at J, with 6 bases between the two ends. The CDR3 totals 13 residues. The DNA for the CDR3 is TGTGCCAGCAGCTTGATCGTAAACACTGAAGCTTTCTTT. The encoded protein is CASSLIVNTEAFF.

The chain uses TRBV5-4 and TRBJ2-2, with a tentative D call TRBD1 (7 bases). V was shortened by 6 bases and J by 4 bases, with 10 bases between the two germline ends. Germline lookup yields CDR1 SGHNT and CDR2 YYREEE (reference sequence). CDR3 size: 13 residues. The CDR3 coding sequence is TGTGCCAGCAACAGGGGAGGCACCGGGGAGCTGTTTTTT. Translated, it gives CASNRGGTGELFF.

The chain has TRBV7-2 and TRBJ1-5; 10 nucleotides agree with TRBD1. The CDR3 has 15 amino acids. Germline loops: CDR1 SGHTA, CDR2 FQGNSA. The J segment lost 6 bases and the V segment lost 5 bases, leaving 7 bases of the junction unmatched. This chain's CDR3 is CASSPRQGAGQPQHF. In DNA, the CDR3 is TGTGCCAGCAGCCCACGACAGGGGGCGGGTCAGCCCCAGCATTTT.

This chain connects TRBV5-1 to TRBJ2-3; 14 bases map to TRBD2. CDR3 length: 19 amino acids. With V trimmed by 0 bases and J by 1 base, 7 bases remained unmatched. Germline CDR1 is SGHRS and CDR2 is YFSETQ. The CDR3 reads CASSLGLGLAGGRTDTQYF. In DNA, the CDR3 is TGCGCCAGCAGCTTGGGACTAGGACTAGCGGGGGGCCGCACAGATACGCAGTATTTT.

The chain carries TRBV19 and TRBJ1-5, with TRBD1 matching over 7 bases. The CDR3 has 13 residues. Germline values: CDR1 LNHDA, CDR2 SQIVND (reference sequence). V lost 10 bases, J lost 4 bases, and 7 bases stayed unmatched. The CDR3: CATGTVRNQPQHF. The DNA for the CDR3 is TGTGCCACCGGGACAGTTCGAAATCAGCCCCAGCATTTT.

The genes are TRBV18 and TRBJ1-3; D is possibly TRBD1 (5 bases). The CDR3 totals 17 residues. Trimming removed 4 bases from V and 0 bases from J, with 16 bases in between. CDR1 KGHSH and CDR2 LQKENI come from the germline V gene. This CDR3 reads CASSLETVLVSGNTIYF. The CDR3 bases are TGTGCCAGCTCACTAGAGACAGTCCTCGTCTCTGGAAACACCATATATTTT.

V usage is TRBV7-9 and J usage is TRBJ2-2; 11 positions agree with TRBD2. Germline-derived CDR1 and CDR2 are SEHNR and FQNEAQ (reference sequence). Trimming at V came to 5 bases and at J to 5 bases, leaving 4 bases not matched to a gene. CDR3 length: 15 residues. CDR3 sequence reads: CASSMTSGVTGELFF. CDR3 in DNA: TGTGCCAGCAGCATGACTAGCGGGGTGACCGGGGAGCTGTTTTTT.

The chain recombines TRBV28 with TRBJ2-5; 7 nucleotides match TRBD2. This CDR3 is 14 amino acids long. Trimming at V came to 5 bases and at J to 2 bases, leaving 5 bases not matched to a gene. Germline-derived CDR1 and CDR2 are MDHEN and SYDVKM. The DNA for the CDR3 is TGTGCCAGCAGTAAAAGCGGGGTACAAGAGACCCAGTACTTC. Amino acids: CASSKSGVQETQYF.

The V call is TRBV4-3, the J call TRBJ2-4; TRBD1 is a possible D gene (6 bases). Germline V gene data show CDR1 as LGHNA and CDR2 as YSLEER. Trimming removed 5 bases at V and 0 bases at J, with 14 bases between. The CDR3 is made up of 16 amino acids. CDR3 sequence (DNA): TGCGCCAGCAGCGGACAGCGGACGATAGCCAAAAACATTCAGTACTTC. Its protein product is CASSGQRTIAKNIQYF.

The CDR3: CASSKYCYEQYF. The CDR3, as DNA: TGTGCCAGCAGCAAATATTGCTACGAGCAGTACTTC. This chain connects TRBV21-1 to TRBJ2-7; no check of the table's D call, TRBD2, against the DNA was made. TRBV21-1 is tagged as a pseudogene. The CDR3 contains 12 residues.

Only one count was recorded for this clone. This chain joins TRBV2 and TRBJ2-5; 10 bases match TRBD1. The CDR3 is made up of 15 amino acids. V lost 5 bases to trimming and J lost 3 bases; unmatched junction nucleotides: 6. Germline values: CDR1 SNHLY, CDR2 FYNNEI. DNA of the CDR3: TGTGCCAGCAGTCGGGACAGGGGAGAGGAAGAGACCCAGTACTTC. This sequence encodes CASSRDRGEEETQYF.

The J gene is TRBJ1-1, the V gene TRBV6-5, with no clear D. The V gene lost 2 bases and the J gene lost 11 bases, with 12 bases spanning the gap. The CDR3 length is 12 residues. CDR1 is MNHEY and CDR2 is SVGAGI in the germline V gene. In DNA, the CDR3 is TGTGCCAGCAGTTACGGGCAAAACTCTGCTTTCTTT. This codes for CASSYGQNSAFF.

The genes are TRBV6-6 and TRBJ2-3; TRBD1 matches at 11 bases. V trimming: 5 bases; J trimming: 1 base; junction bases outside the gene matches: 11. This CDR3 has 18 amino acids. Germline V gene sequence: CDR1 MNHNY, CDR2 SVGAGI (reference sequence). CDR3 DNA: TGTGCCAGCAGTCCCCCTCCTGGACAGGGGGCTGGCACAGATACGCAGTATTTT. This codes for CASSPPPGQGAGTDTQYF.

The rearrangement links TRBV27 to TRBJ1-2; TRBD1 matches 7 bases. This CDR3 region has 14 residues. J lost 1 base, V lost 6 bases, and 5 bases had no gene match. Germline V CDR1 and CDR2: MNHEY, SMNVEV (reference sequence). The CDR3 loop reads CASSPDRRNYGYTF. For the CDR3, the DNA is TGTGCCAGCAGCCCGGACAGGCGTAACTATGGCTACACCTTC.

The rearrangement links TRBV15 to TRBJ1-4; TRBD1 matches 8 bases. J lost 7 bases, V lost 1 base, and 2 bases had no gene match. In germline, CDR1 is LNHNV, CDR2 YYDKDF (reference sequence). The CDR3 contains 14 residues. For the CDR3, the DNA is TGTGCCACCAGCAGAGGGACAGGGCTTGAAAAACTGTTTTTT. Residues: CATSRGTGLEKLFF.

This chain links TRBV7-2 with TRBJ2-7; 7 nucleotides line up with TRBD2. Germline lookup yields CDR1 SGHTA and CDR2 FQGNSA. After removal of 5 bases from V and 3 bases from J, the junction contained 4 bases not matched to a gene. This CDR3 contains 13 residues. The CDR3 nucleotides are TGTGCCAGCAGCCAGACTAGCAACTACGAGCAGTACTTC. Amino acids: CASSQTSNYEQYF. Filled out from reference TRBV7-2 and TRBJ2-7, the complete variable domain reads GAGVSQSPSNKVTEKGKDVELRCDPISGHTALYWYRQSLGQGLEFLIYFQGNSAPDKSGLPSDRFSAERTGGSVSTLTIQRTQQEDSAVYLCASSQTSNYEQYFGPGTRLTVT.

The chain uses TRBV2 and TRBJ1-5; no clear D gene. Deletions cut 6 bases from V and 2 bases from J, with 14 bases between. This CDR3 has 15 residues. The germline V gene has CDR1 SNHLY and CDR2 FYNNEI. For the CDR3, the DNA is TGTGCCAGCAGGGAGAAAACGGCGGGCAATCAGCCCCAGCATTTT. Translation gives CASREKTAGNQPQHF.

The chain employs TRBV7-3 and TRBJ2-7; D might be TRBD2 (6 bases). This CDR3 has 13 amino acids. Germline values: CDR1 SGHTA, CDR2 FQGTGA. Trimming shortened V by 0 bases and J by 7 bases, and 10 bases separated the two germline ends. The CDR3 nucleotides read TGTGCCAGCAGCTTAACACGGGGGTGGGAGCAGTACTTC. This codes for CASSLTRGWEQYF.

The rearrangement links TRBV20-1 to TRBJ2-5, with D perhaps TRBD2 (5 bases). Looked up from germline, CDR1 is DFQATT and CDR2 is SNEGSKA (reference sequence). This CDR3 is 11 amino acids long. In DNA form, the CDR3 reads TGCACTTTGCGGGTGCGGGAGACCCAGTACTTC. Its protein is CTLRVRETQYF.

This chain links TRBV28 with TRBJ2-1; 7 bases line up with TRBD1. V lost 8 bases, J lost 0 bases, and 7 bases stayed unmatched. This CDR3 has 15 residues. Germline V gives CDR1 MDHEN, CDR2 SYDVKM. CDR3 bases: TGTGCCAGCGGTCAGGGGGTCAGCTCCTACAATGAGCAGTTCTTC. Its translation is CASGQGVSSYNEQFF. Together with reference TRBV28 and TRBJ2-1, the CDR3 gives the full variable domain: DVKVTQSSRYLVKRTGEKVFLECVQDMDHENMFWYRQDPGLGLRLIYFSYDVKMKEKGDIPEGYSVSREKKERFSLILESASTNQTSMYLCASGQGVSSYNEQFFGPGTRLTVL.

The gene calls are TRBV7-2 and TRBJ1-1; D unresolved. The CDR3 is made up of 16 amino acids. V gave up 2 bases and J gave up 5 bases, with 18 bases separating them. The germline V gene has CDR1 SGHTA and CDR2 FQGNSA. For the CDR3, the DNA is TGTGCCAGCAGCTTAAGAGGGTCCCCTTGGAATACTGAAGCTTTCTTT. Translation: CASSLRGSPWNTEAFF.

This sequence joins TRBV18 and TRBJ2-3, with D possibly TRBD1 on 5 matching bases. The CDR3 sequence is 16 residues long. CDR1 and CDR2 (germline): KGHSH, LQKENI. V lost 3 bases, J lost 3 bases, and 16 bases lay in between. The CDR3 coding sequence is TGTGCCAGCTCACCTCCTAGGGGCAGTCGTACAGATACGCAGTATTTT. Translation gives CASSPPRGSRTDTQYF.